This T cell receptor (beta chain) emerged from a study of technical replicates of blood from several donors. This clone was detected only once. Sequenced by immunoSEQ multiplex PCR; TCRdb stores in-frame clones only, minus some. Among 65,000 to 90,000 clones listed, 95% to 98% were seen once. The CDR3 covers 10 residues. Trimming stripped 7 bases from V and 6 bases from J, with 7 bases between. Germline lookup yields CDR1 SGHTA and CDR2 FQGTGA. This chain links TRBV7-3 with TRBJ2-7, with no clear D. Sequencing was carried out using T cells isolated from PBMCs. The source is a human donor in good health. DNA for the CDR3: TGTGCCAGCACCCCGCGCGAGCAGTACTTC. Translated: CASTPREQYF. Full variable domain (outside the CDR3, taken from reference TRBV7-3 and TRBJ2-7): GAGVSQTPSNKVTEKGKYVELRCDPISGHTALYWYRQSLGQGPEFLIYFQGTGAADDSGLPNDRFFAVRPEGSVSTLKIQRTERGDSAVYLCASTPREQYFGPGTRLTVT.